The sequence of this T cell receptor (beta chain) was determined in a study of cytomegalovirus exposure and HLA in healthy donors. Study-wide background: Prior work identified 120 million or so unique TCR beta sequences in approximately 200 million T cells. Notes on the study in general: In a later analysis, TCR association rates varied by HLA locus: DRB1 most, HLA-C fewest. Among immune exposure information, only CMV serostatus was available.

The CDR3 is 18 residues long. Germline V lookup: CDR1 PRHDT, CDR2 FYEKMQ (reference sequence). Sampled while nominally healthy, donors likely had unrecorded immune exposures. Both 60 Vbeta primers and 13 Jbeta primers went into the PCR. The assay was immunoSEQ multiplex PCR, and TCRdb's table has in-frame clones only and misses some. This sample contains some 200,000 clones. Remarks on this clone: Its antigen remains unidentified.

Material: PBMCs. The source is a man under 40 in good health and CMV-seronegative. V usage is TRBV13 and J usage is TRBJ2-5; 8 bases align to TRBD2. Gene TRBJ2-7 matches the end of the DNA better, so the J call may be wrong. In DNA form, the CDR3 reads TGTGCCAGCACCCCTCCTACCAGAGAAAGCGGGAGAACCTACGAGCAGTACTTC. This codes for CASTPPTRESGRTYEQYF.